This note documents a single T cell receptor (beta chain) sequence. Its antigen remains undetermined. Base-call qualities are not available, and no considerably larger clone is one nucleotide away. To prepare the library, the immunoSEQ multiplex PCR assay was applied. To provide template for TCR sequencing, every sample had RNA extracted and reverse transcribed into cDNA. First-strand cDNA was synthesized using SuperScript III with a 2:1 mix of oligo-dT and random hexamers. A synthetic immune receptor repertoire was used to measure amplification bias, and any remaining bias was corrected computationally. The original pipeline was this. Raw reads were preprocessed to remove errors, and CDR3 was defined by IMGT conventions from the conserved cysteine to phenylalanine. Clonality was computed by normalizing Shannon entropy by log2 of the number of productive unique TCRs and subtracting the result from 1. Whether scalp clones were CD4 or CD8 was inferred by matching scalp TCRbeta sequences against CD4 and CD8 repertoires sorted from blood. Not all clones reach the TCRdb copy of this immuneACCESS table, which keeps in-frame sequences only. Checked studies attribute under half of the gap to unresolved V genes and leave the rest unexplained. Clonal size and the V and J genes are those of that table, whereas D and trimming came from the DNA. Here the sample has 5,000 or so clones; approximately 74% occur a single time. The ten top clones hold 12% of the sample.

The CDR3 holds 13 amino acids from the cysteine to the phenylalanine. CDR3 DNA only is kept here, 39 bases in frame from base 1. CDR1 and CDR2 are read off the germline V gene (reference sequence) as MNHNY and SVGAGI. At the junction V is shortened by 2 bases and J by 3 bases, with 5 bases in between. The data were taken from a study of CD8+ T cells in alopecia areata (dated by TCRdb to the late 2010s). About the full investigation: The treated patients took part in an open-label pilot trial in which moderate-to-severe alopecia areata was treated with oral tofacitinib at 5 to 10 mg twice daily. Disease severity in treated patients was measured with the SALT score, which quantifies the percentage of affected scalp surface area. Patients stayed on tofacitinib for 6 to 18 months and then had 6 months of follow-up off drug so that delayed response and recurrence could be assessed. Human TCRbeta sequencing covered scalp tissue and sorted CD4+ and CD8+ peripheral blood T cells from patchy and totalis/universalis alopecia areata patients and healthy controls. High-throughput TCRbeta sequencing was used to examine T cell clonal expansion in alopecia areata in both the C3H/HeJ mouse model and human patients. The RNA source kit depended on sample type: the PAXgene miRNA kit for fixed scalp, the miRNeasy kit for PBMCs, and the RNeasy kit for mouse skin. Biopsies were taken from tofacitinib-treated patients at baseline and at 4 and 24 weeks of treatment, and a later scalp biopsy was taken in several of the tofacitinib-treated patients. TCRbeta CDR3 regions were amplified by immunoSEQ multiplex PCR with 35 Vbeta forward and 13 Jbeta reverse primers. Clonality in the scalp was compared among normal scalp (n=4), patchy alopecia areata scalp (n=8), and alopecia totalis/universalis scalp (n=8). Summary of the overall study and its limitations: TCR sequences shared between patients were less clear than in mice, possibly partly because of HLA diversity in the patient population. During tofacitinib treatment, many expanded lesional clones remained in scalp and blood, and this persistence may partly explain relapse after treatment is stopped. Because the treated cohort was small and included a single nonresponder, larger studies are needed to assess links between baseline CD8+ expansion and response. Compared with normal scalp, lesional scalp had higher clonality and more expanded CD8+ clones, particularly in alopecia totalis/universalis, a pattern that suggests antigenic drive. Scalp clonality and the number of expanded CD8+ clones among the top 100 scalp clones were significantly decreased by tofacitinib. Resident alphabeta T cells in normal human skin are also sequenced, complicating scalp TCR repertoire analysis, unlike mouse skin dominated by gammadelta T cells.

In the paper's terms, the time point label means: roughly 26 weeks on oral tofacitinib. The sample's treatment or condition label is to be understood as: oral pan-JAK inhibitor, 5-10 mg twice daily. From alopecia areata patients, peripheral blood was collected along with lesional scalp punch biopsies. Human scalp biopsies were immediately fixed in PAXgene tissue containers. The specimen was skin, collected at week 24, from a patient treated with tofacitinib. This clonotype originated in a human donor with alopecia areata. The chain links TRBV6-6 with TRBJ2-1, with the D gene not clear enough to name. The DNA reads as follows: TGTGCCAGCAGTTACAGCCTCTACAATGAGCAGTTCTTC. This codes for CASSYSLYNEQFF.